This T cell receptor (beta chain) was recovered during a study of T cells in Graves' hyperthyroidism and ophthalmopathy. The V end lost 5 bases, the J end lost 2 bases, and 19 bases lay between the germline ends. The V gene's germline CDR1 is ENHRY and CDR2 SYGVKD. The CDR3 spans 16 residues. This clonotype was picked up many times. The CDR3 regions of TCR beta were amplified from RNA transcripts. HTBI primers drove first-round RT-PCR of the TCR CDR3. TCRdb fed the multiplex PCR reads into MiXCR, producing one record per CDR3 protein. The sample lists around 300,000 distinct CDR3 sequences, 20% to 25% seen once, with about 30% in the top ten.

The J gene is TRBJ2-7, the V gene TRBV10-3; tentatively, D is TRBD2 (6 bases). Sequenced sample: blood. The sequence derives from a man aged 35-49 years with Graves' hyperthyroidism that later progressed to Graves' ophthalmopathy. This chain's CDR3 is CAISTQRRDSPYEQYF. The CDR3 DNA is TGTGCCATCAGTACCCAACGCCGGGACTCCCCCTACGAGCAGTACTTC.